The entry below describes one TCR beta chain. Its antigen is still unknown. Base qualities were left out, and no much larger clone turns up one base away. The CDR3, from cysteine to phenylalanine, totals 14 residues. Just CDR3 DNA is preserved here, 42 bases in frame from base 1. At the junction V is shortened by 3 bases and J by 2 bases, with 10 bases in between. Via the germline V gene, CDR1 is MNHNS and CDR2 SASEGT. Whole blood was collected in K2EDTA tubes by collaborating institutions according to the institutions' own protocols. For TCRbeta analysis, collaborators shipped samples in one of three forms: frozen whole blood, isolated PBMCs, or DNA extracted from either of those sample types. This sample was taken from a study of blood T cell repertoires in COVID-19 (dated by TCRdb to between 2020 and 2021). Turning to the overall study: Samples from collaborators originated in the United States, Italy and Spain and spanned both the acute and convalescent phases of COVID-19. The material from the prospective study consisted of cDNA or gDNA derived from T cells, B-cell-depleted T cells, or PBMCs. Deeply sampled blood TCRbeta repertoires from subjects exposed to, actively infected with, or recovered from COVID-19 were included in the dataset. A freely available public database, intended as a resource for researchers studying the immune response to SARS-CoV-2, is where the repertoires were released. Samples were obtained from the ongoing ImmuneRACE study (first 160 participants) and from 950 to 1,500 subjects provided by 6 global collaborators. Sample metadata almost always included a de-identified subject ID, COVID-19 status, age in years and sex. Where available, HLA class I and class II types were obtained from metadata supplied by the sample provider rather than from assay-based typing.

The immunoSEQ Assay, a bias-controlled multiplex PCR, was used to amplify TCRbeta CDR3 regions from genomic DNA. On the authors' methods: Nucleated cell counts per sample were estimated from amplification of reference gene primers within the assay. To quantify the absolute abundance of each unique TCRbeta CDR3 rearrangement, sequence reads were collapsed and filtered. For each sample, productive Simpson clonality was calculated as the square root of Simpson's diversity index across productive rearrangements. Imported from immuneACCESS, the table was reduced by TCRdb to in-frame sequences with V and J called. These copies leave out some clones; in studies compared against another copy, an unresolved V gene accounts for under half, and the cause of the remainder is not known. For V, J and clone size, that table is used; D and trimming come from the DNA. A total of some 150,000 clones appear in this sample, roughly 78% of them only once. The top ten clonotypes cover roughly 1.5% of the sample.

General conclusions and limits of the study: Clinical and demographic metadata were provided uncurated, with the amount varying by source and participant.

The TCR originated in a man aged 80 or over with acute or convalescent COVID-19. Sequenced: peripheral blood. The rearrangement joined TRBV6-1 to TRBJ2-5; no D segment can be confidently identified. The CDR3 here reads CASSDLGMQETQYF. The DNA sequence is TGTGCCAGCAGTGACCTGGGCATGCAAGAGACCCAGTACTTC.